Following are 27 T cell receptor beta chains from one sample sequenced in a study of blood T cells in healthy people across ages. Then a second PCR, running roughly 6 to 11 cycles, was carried out with a sample-barcoded 5' primer and a J-beta primer mix. A single record per CDR3 protein comes from TCRdb applying MiXCR to the 5' RACE reads. Altogether roughly 550,000 distinct CDR3 sequences are present, 24% being singletons, with the ten largest covering just under 9%. This sample also appeared in a second study, on T cells of mothers and their children.

Material for sequencing was blood. The receptor source for this set is a boy younger than 18 in good health.

A few counts support this clonotype. The V gene is TRBV29-1, the J gene TRBJ2-2, with TRBD1 as a possible D gene (6 bases). V lost 3 bases and J lost 0, with 11 bases in between. Germline V gene lookup returns CDR1 SQVTM and CDR2 ANQGSEA. The CDR3 loop spans 15 amino acids. The CDR3: CSVERTDPNTGELFF. The DNA of the CDR3 is TGCAGCGTTGAGAGGACAGACCCGAACACCGGGGAGCTGTTTTTT.

V and J are TRBV20-1 and TRBJ1-5; D gene uncertain. The CDR3 sequence is 15 residues long. Trimming took 6 bases from V and 0 from J, leaving 15 bases between them. Germline CDR1 and CDR2: DFQATT and SNEGSKA (reference sequence). CDR3 DNA: TGCAGTGCGAGTCGTTCTCTCGGTAGCAATCAGCCCCAGCATTTT. It encodes CSASRSLGSNQPQHF.

A few counts support this clonotype. The chain has TRBV28 and TRBJ2-5; possible D gene TRBD2, 5 bases. Germline loops: CDR1 MDHEN, CDR2 SYDVKM. The CDR3 has 16 residues. The V gene lost 0 bases and the J gene lost 3 bases, with 14 bases spanning the gap. The CDR3 DNA follows: TGTGCCAGCAGTTTATGGGCTCGGACTTCCAAAGAGACCCAGTACTTC. Translated: CASSLWARTSKETQYF.

V and J are TRBV20-1 and TRBJ2-1, with 12 nucleotides matching TRBD2. V dropped 3 bases and J dropped 9; count of bases not matched to a gene: 6. Germline V gene sequence: CDR1 DFQATT, CDR2 SNEGSKA (reference sequence). The CDR3 is made up of 14 amino acids. The CDR3 bases are TGCAGTGCTAGGGGACTAGCGGGCAAGGGTGAGCAGTTCTTC. Translating gives CSARGLAGKGEQFF.

The chain joins TRBV9 to TRBJ2-5; D remains ambiguous. Germline values: CDR1 SGDLS, CDR2 YYNGEE. CDR3 length: 15 amino acids. The V end was cut by 0 bases, the J end by 1 base, with 10 bases between. CDR3 sequence: CASSVGEGFQETQYF. The CDR3 region has the DNA TGTGCCAGCAGCGTAGGAGAAGGCTTCCAAGAGACCCAGTACTTC.

The chain joins TRBV7-2 to TRBJ2-3; maybe TRBD2 (5 bases). The V gene lost 6 bases and the J gene lost 0 bases, with 13 bases spanning the gap. The CDR3 totals 15 residues. Germline V lookup: CDR1 SGHTA, CDR2 FQGNSA. CDR3 sequence reads: CASSSGEGSTDTQYF. The CDR3 DNA is TGTGCCAGCAGTTCCGGCGAGGGTAGCACAGATACGCAGTATTTT.

V gene TRBV14 combines with J gene TRBJ1-2; 8 positions match TRBD1. The CDR3 is 16 amino acids. V was clipped by 1 base and J by 0 bases; unmatched bases: 4. Per germline, CDR1 SGHDN and CDR2 FVKESK. The CDR3 nucleotides are TGTGCCAGCAGCCAAGGAGGCAGGGGGCCTAACTATGGCTACACCTTC. It is translated as CASSQGGRGPNYGYTF. Looking up the rest from reference TRBV14 and TRBJ1-2 gives the full variable domain: EAGVTQFPSHSVIEKGQTVTLRCDPISGHDNLYWYRRVMGKEIKFLLHFVKESKQDESGMPNNRFLAERTGGTYSTLKVQPAELEDSGVYFCASSQGGRGPNYGYTFGSGTRLTVV.

The chain couples TRBV3-1 to TRBJ1-4; D is perhaps TRBD1 (5 bases). The V end was cut by 4 bases, the J end by 7 bases, with 19 bases between. Germline CDR1 LGHDT, CDR2 YNNKEL (reference sequence). The CDR3 totals 16 residues. This chain's CDR3 is CASSPFLAGTGEKLFF. CDR3 coding DNA: TGTGCCAGCAGCCCCTTTTTGGCAGGGACTGGTGAAAAACTGTTTTTT.

This clonotype was observed a single time. The DNA of the CDR3 is TGTGCCAGCAGCTTACCCGGGGGGGTCTTGGACTACGAGCAGTACTTC. Amino acid sequence: CASSLPGGVLDYEQYF. The rearrangement uses TRBV11-1 and TRBJ2-7; TRBD2 aligns across 8 bases. CDR1 and CDR2 (germline): SGHAT, FQDESV (reference sequence). The CDR3 has 16 residues. The trim removed 2 bases at V and 3 bases at J, leaving 9 bases unmatched.

This clonotype has just a few counts. The rearrangement uses TRBV10-3 and TRBJ1-4, with 7 positions matching TRBD1. This CDR3 is 15 amino acids long. Looked up from germline, CDR1 is ENHRY and CDR2 is SYGVKD. With V trimmed by 3 bases and J by 7 bases, 8 bases remained unmatched. The CDR3 loop reads CAISESGYRGEKLFF. The DNA for the CDR3 is TGTGCCATCAGTGAATCGGGGTACAGGGGTGAAAAACTGTTTTTT.

This rearrangement joins TRBV27 to TRBJ2-5, with D unresolved. Judging by the DNA end, TRBJ2-7 fits better; the J call may be wrong. The CDR3 extends over 14 amino acids. CDR1 MNHEY and CDR2 SMNVEV come from the germline V gene (reference sequence). In nucleotides, the CDR3 is TGTGCCAGCAGCTCCGATTTTAGGTCTTACGAGCAGTACTTC. This encodes CASSSDFRSYEQYF.

The V call is TRBV27, the J call TRBJ2-7, with 7 bases matching TRBD2. V dropped 5 bases and J dropped 7; count of bases not matched to a gene: 11. Germline CDR1 and CDR2: MNHEY and SMNVEV (reference sequence). The CDR3 is 14 residues long. The chain's CDR3 is CASSPTPGTNEQYF. CDR3 DNA sequence: TGTGCCAGCAGTCCCACCCCCGGGACTAATGAGCAGTACTTC.

The gene calls are TRBV28 and TRBJ2-5, with D uncertain. The CDR3 has 12 residues. The germline V gene encodes CDR1 MDHEN and CDR2 SYDVKM. The V gene lost 4 bases and the J gene lost 6 bases, with 9 bases spanning the gap. The CDR3 DNA reads TGTGCCAGCAGTTCCCCCACACAGACCCAGTACTTC. Translating gives CASSSPTQTQYF.

The rearrangement joins TRBV20-1 to TRBJ2-1; tentatively, D is TRBD1 or TRBD2 (5 bases each). The length of the CDR3 is 12 residues. Germline loops: CDR1 DFQATT, CDR2 SNEGSKA (reference sequence). Trimming removed 7 bases at V and 9 bases at J, with 16 bases between. The CDR3 bases are TGCAGTGTCAAGATGAGGGGTCCTGAGCAGTTCTTC. It codes for CSVKMRGPEQFF.

The J gene is TRBJ2-1, the V gene TRBV6-5, with 10 positions matching TRBD2. Per the germline V gene, CDR1 is MNHEY and CDR2 is SVGAGI. This CDR3 spans 15 amino acids. The V gene end was trimmed by 2 bases and the J gene end by 7 bases; junction bases not matched to a gene: 5. CDR3 amino acids: CASSYLGTSANEQFF. CDR3 in DNA: TGTGCCAGCAGTTACCTAGGGACTAGCGCGAATGAGCAGTTCTTC.

J is TRBJ1-1 and V is TRBV29-1; D call uncertain. V was cut by 6 bases and J by 6 bases, with 14 bases left in between. Germline values: CDR1 SQVTM, CDR2 ANQGSEA. This CDR3 comprises 12 residues. DNA for the CDR3: TGCAGCGTCGGTACTTCGGGAGCTGAAGCTTTCTTT. This encodes CSVGTSGAEAFF.

This clonotype has just a few counts. The rearrangement uses TRBV7-8 and TRBJ2-1; 10 bases map to TRBD1. Trimming cost V 5 bases and J 4 bases; bases outside gene matches: 8. Looked up from germline, CDR1 is SGHVS and CDR2 is FQNEAQ. CDR3 length equals 16 residues. The DNA of the CDR3 is TGTGCCAGCAGCAGGCCGACAGGGGGCTTTTACAATGAGCAGTTCTTC. It specifies CASSRPTGGFYNEQFF.

The sample holds a few counts of this clonotype. The chain recombines TRBV6-2 or TRBV6-3 with TRBJ1-1, with D hard to call. Germline V gene sequence: CDR1 MNHEY, CDR2 SVGEGT. The CDR3 has 13 amino acids. V dropped 2 bases and J dropped 5 bases, with 9 bases sitting between them. In DNA, the CDR3 is TGTGCCAGCAGTTACGAAGGGAGTACTGAAGCTTTCTTT. It specifies CASSYEGSTEAFF.

This clonotype has only a few counts. This rearrangement joins TRBV29-1 to TRBJ2-7, with 7 bases that match TRBD1. V was clipped by 6 bases and J by 2 bases; unmatched bases: 7. The CDR3 runs 13 residues. Germline V gene sequence: CDR1 SQVTM, CDR2 ANQGSEA. CDR3 coding DNA: TGCAGCGTATGGGACAGTCAGACCTACGAGCAGTACTTC. The encoded protein is CSVWDSQTYEQYF.

The rearrangement uses TRBV7-2 and TRBJ1-2; 7 nucleotides match TRBD1. J lost 5 bases, V lost 6 bases, and 12 bases had no gene match. The CDR3 covers 15 residues. Germline V CDR1 and CDR2: SGHTA, FQGNSA. CDR3 in DNA: TGTGCCAGCAGTCTCCCTGGACAGGCTAGATATGGCTACACCTTC. Translated, it gives CASSLPGQARYGYTF.

This clonotype turned up a few times. This chain joins TRBV5-5 and TRBJ1-6; D might be TRBD1 (6 bases). The CDR3 has 15 amino acids. Per the germline V gene, CDR1 is SGHKS and CDR2 is YYEKEE (reference sequence). Trimming left V 1 base short and J 7 bases short, with 12 bases between. The CDR3 DNA follows: TGTGCCAGCAGCTTGACATGGGGGGCGAATTCACCCCTCCACTTT. It yields the protein CASSLTWGANSPLHF.

The chain joins TRBV20-1 to TRBJ2-4, with D possibly being TRBD1 (6 bases). Germline V CDR1 and CDR2: DFQATT, SNEGSKA (reference sequence). The CDR3 spans 12 residues. Trimming pared 5 bases from V and 9 bases from J, leaving 14 bases between. CDR3: CSAYEQGTIQYF. The DNA of the CDR3 is TGCAGTGCTTATGAGCAGGGGACCATTCAGTACTTC.

V usage is TRBV4-3 and J usage is TRBJ1-2, with D perhaps TRBD1 (6 bases). The CDR3 runs 14 residues. Looked up from germline, CDR1 is LGHNA and CDR2 is YSLEER. V shed 5 bases and J shed 3 bases, with 13 bases lying between them. The CDR3 protein is CASSIQGGDYGYTF. CDR3 DNA sequence: TGCGCCAGCAGCATACAGGGTGGGGACTATGGCTACACCTTC.

The chain carries TRBV24-1 and TRBJ2-5, with TRBD1 matching over 10 bases. Germline lookup yields CDR1 KGHDR and CDR2 SFDVKD. This CDR3 is 16 amino acids long. V was pared by 4 bases and J by 3 bases, with 7 bases of the junction left unmatched. The CDR3 here is CATSDPRTGGKETQYF. CDR3 bases: TGTGCCACCAGTGACCCAAGGACAGGGGGGAAAGAGACCCAGTACTTC.

This clonotype turned up a few times. This rearrangement joins TRBV9 to TRBJ2-6; no firm D call. This CDR3 spans 12 amino acids. V lost 10 bases and J lost 4, with 9 bases in between. Per germline, CDR1 SGDLS and CDR2 YYNGEE. In DNA form, the CDR3 reads TGTGCCTATAGCAGAGGGGCCAACGTCCTGACTTTC. It specifies CAYSRGANVLTF.

This clonotype showed up many times. The V gene is TRBV28, the J gene TRBJ2-5; TRBD2 matches 13 bases. CDR1 is MDHEN and CDR2 is SYDVKM in the germline V gene. Germline trimming cut 6 bases from V and 5 bases from J; bases unmatched to any gene: 12. CDR3 length equals 17 residues. This chain's CDR3 is CASRTPGLAGWGETQYF. DNA for the CDR3: TGTGCCAGCAGAACCCCGGGACTAGCGGGATGGGGGGAGACCCAGTACTTC.

The chain has TRBV7-9 and TRBJ1-3, with D uncertain. The CDR3 consists of 15 residues. Trimming stripped 1 base from V and 0 bases from J, with 7 bases between. CDR1 SEHNR and CDR2 FQNEAQ come from the germline V gene (reference sequence). CDR3 region: CASSLVSSSGNTIYF. CDR3 nucleotides: TGTGCCAGCAGCTTAGTCTCCTCCTCTGGAAACACCATATATTTT.